Given below is one T cell receptor (beta chain) in context. Enrolled during active infection, Seattle patients were then followed longitudinally. The data were taken from a study of blood T cell repertoires in COVID-19. For the study at large: Italy, Spain and the United States were the sources of the convalescent and acute COVID-19 samples. Sample material is recorded as cDNA or gDNA derived from T cells, B-cell-depleted T cells, or PBMCs.

The assay was immunoSEQ multiplex PCR, and TCRdb's table has in-frame clones only and misses some. The data show some 300,000 clones, almost 90% seen once. The CDR3 spans 15 residues. Trimming removed 5 bases from V and 4 bases from J; junction bases left unmatched: 8. Germline-derived CDR1 and CDR2 are LNHNV and YYDKDF (reference sequence). The V call is TRBV15, the J call TRBJ1-5; 7 nucleotides agree with TRBD1. The specimen was peripheral blood. The clonotype originates from a woman between 40 and 50 years old with COVID-19, enrolled during active disease. The CDR3 spells CATSEGTVLNQPQHF. CDR3 coding DNA: TGTGCCACCAGCGAGGGGACAGTTCTAAATCAGCCCCAGCATTTT.